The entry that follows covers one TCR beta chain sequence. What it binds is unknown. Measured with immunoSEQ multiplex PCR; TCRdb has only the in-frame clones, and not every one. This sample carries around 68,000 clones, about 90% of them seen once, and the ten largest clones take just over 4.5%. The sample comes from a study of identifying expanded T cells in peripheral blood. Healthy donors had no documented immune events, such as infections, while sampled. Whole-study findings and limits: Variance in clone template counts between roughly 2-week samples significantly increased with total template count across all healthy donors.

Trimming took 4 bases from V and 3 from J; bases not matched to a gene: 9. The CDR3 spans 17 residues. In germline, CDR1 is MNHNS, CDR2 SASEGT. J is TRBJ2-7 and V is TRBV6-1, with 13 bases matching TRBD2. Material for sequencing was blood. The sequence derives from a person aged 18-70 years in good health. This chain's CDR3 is CASSGGTSGKGGYEQYF. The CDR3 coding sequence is TGTGCCAGCAGTGGGGGGACTAGCGGGAAAGGTGGCTACGAGCAGTACTTC.